One T cell receptor (beta chain) is described in this entry. This record belongs to a study of blood T cell repertoires in COVID-19. Study information: Both acute and convalescent COVID-19 samples were obtained from the United States, Italy and Spain. PBMCs, B-cell-depleted T cells, or T cells were the source of the cDNA or gDNA that made up the material.

CDR1 is KGHSH, CDR2 LQKENI, per germline. Unmatched junction bases numbered 10, after V lost 0 bases and J lost 3 bases. The CDR3 extends over 18 amino acids. How the authors handled the data: The assay estimated nucleated cells by amplifying reference gene primers. The assay was immunoSEQ multiplex PCR, and TCRdb's table has in-frame clones only and misses some. V, J and clone size derive from that table, while D and trimming were established from the DNA sequence. The sample lists a few hundred thousand clones, roughly nine tenths occurring once. The sample was peripheral blood. The genes are TRBV18 and TRBJ1-1; 10 nucleotides match TRBD1. The sequence was obtained from a woman aged 50 to 65 with acute or convalescent COVID-19. DNA for the CDR3: TGTGCCAGCTCACCACCTGTTGGGGACAGGGGATGGCACACTGAAGCTTTCTTT. Its translation: CASSPPVGDRGWHTEAFF. Based on the CDR3 plus reference TRBV18 and TRBJ1-1, the full variable domain is NAGVMQNPRHLVRRRGQEARLRCSPMKGHSHVYWYRQLPEEGLKFMVYLQKENIIDESGMPKERFSAEFPKEGPSILRIQQVVRGDSAAYFCASSPPVGDRGWHTEAFFGQGTRLTVV.